Sequencing of this T cell receptor (beta chain) was carried out in a study of patients and donors after allogeneic stem cell transplantation. TCRdb called the RT-PCR reads again in MiXCR, with one record for every CDR3 protein. The sample shows 900,000 to 1,000,000 distinct CDR3 sequences, over 15% of them seen only once. Looked up from germline, CDR1 is MNHEY and CDR2 is SMNVEV (reference sequence). The CDR3 runs to 12 residues. Trimming pared 6 bases from V and 5 bases from J, leaving 11 bases between. This clonotype was observed many times. V is TRBV27 and J is TRBJ2-7; the D gene is possibly TRBD1 (6 bases). The receptor's source is a human donor who was either an allogeneic HSCT recipient or a stem cell or donor lymphocyte infusion donor (not recorded which). It is not recorded whose cells these are; they may come from a transplant donor. Sequencing was performed on blood, either unsorted or a sorted T cell fraction (not recorded which). Here the CDR3 reads CASSPTGHEQYF. CDR3 bases: TGTGCCAGCAGCCCCACAGGGCACGAGCAGTACTTC.